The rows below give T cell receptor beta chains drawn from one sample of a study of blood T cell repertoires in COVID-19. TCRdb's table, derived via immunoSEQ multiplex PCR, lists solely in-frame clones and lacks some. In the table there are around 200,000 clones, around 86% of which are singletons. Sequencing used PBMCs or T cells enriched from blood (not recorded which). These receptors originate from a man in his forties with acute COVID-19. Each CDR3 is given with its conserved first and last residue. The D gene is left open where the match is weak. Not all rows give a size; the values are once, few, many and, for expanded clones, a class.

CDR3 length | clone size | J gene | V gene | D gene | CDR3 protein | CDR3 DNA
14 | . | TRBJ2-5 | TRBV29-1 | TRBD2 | CSVEMAGGSETQYF | TGCAGCGTTGAAATGGCGGGAGGTTCGGAGACCCAGTACTTC
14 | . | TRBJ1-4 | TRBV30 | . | CAWSSGTGGEKLFF | TGTGCCTGGAGTTCGGGGACCGGGGGTGAAAAACTGTTTTTT
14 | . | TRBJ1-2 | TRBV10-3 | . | CAIRDRGSLYGYTF | TGTGCCATCAGGGACAGAGGGTCGCTCTATGGCTACACCTTC
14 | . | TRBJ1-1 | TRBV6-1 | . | CASSEERALGEAFF | TGTGCCAGCAGTGAAGAGAGGGCCTTGGGGGAAGCTTTCTTT
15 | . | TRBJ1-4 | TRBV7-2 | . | CASSFALRVNEKLFF | TGTGCCAGCAGCTTCGCACTCCGGGTAAATGAAAAACTGTTTTTT
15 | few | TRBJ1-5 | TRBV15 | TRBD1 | CATKERQGVSQPQHF | TGTGCCACGAAGGAACGACAGGGAGTTTCTCAGCCCCAGCATTTT
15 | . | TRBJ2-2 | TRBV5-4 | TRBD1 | CASSYRTGEDGELFF | TGTGCCAGCAGTTATAGGACAGGGGAAGACGGGGAGCTGTTTTTT
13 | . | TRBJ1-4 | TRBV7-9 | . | CASSFRGGGKLFF | TGTGCCAGCAGCTTCAGAGGGGGTGGGAAACTGTTTTTT
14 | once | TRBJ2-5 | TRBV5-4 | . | CASSLATAQETQYF | TGTGCCAGCAGCTTGGCGACAGCACAAGAGACCCAGTACTTC
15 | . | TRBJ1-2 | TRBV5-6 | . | CASSPGMGLVYGYTF | TGTGCCAGCAGCCCCGGGATGGGACTCGTTTATGGCTACACCTTC
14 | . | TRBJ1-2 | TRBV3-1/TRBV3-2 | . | CASSLRQGMHGYTF | TGTGCCAGCAGCCTTCGGCAGGGGATGCATGGCTACACCTTC
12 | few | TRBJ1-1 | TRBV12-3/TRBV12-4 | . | CASSSSWREAFF | TGTGCCAGCAGCTCGTCCTGGAGAGAAGCTTTCTTT
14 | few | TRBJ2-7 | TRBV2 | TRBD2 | CASRPGTSGYEQYF | TGTGCCAGCAGGCCAGGGACTAGCGGCTACGAGCAGTACTTC
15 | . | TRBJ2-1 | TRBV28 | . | CASSLPLSGHNEQFF | TGTGCCAGCAGTTTACCACTTTCAGGCCACAATGAGCAGTTCTTC
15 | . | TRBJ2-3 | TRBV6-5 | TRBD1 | CASSTGQANTDTQYF | TGTGCCAGCAGTACCGGACAGGCGAACACAGATACGCAGTATTTT
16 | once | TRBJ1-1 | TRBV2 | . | CASSGTSSTGLTEAFF | TGTGCCAGCAGTGGGACTTCAAGCACAGGGTTGACTGAAGCTTTCTTT
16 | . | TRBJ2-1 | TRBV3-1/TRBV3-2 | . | CASSNQKGDTYNEQFF | TGTGCCAGCAGCAACCAAAAGGGGGACACCTACAATGAGCAGTTCTTC
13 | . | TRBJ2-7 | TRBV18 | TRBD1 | CASSLGTGYEQYF | TGTGCCAGCTCCCTCGGGACAGGGTACGAGCAGTACTTC
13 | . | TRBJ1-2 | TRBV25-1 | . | CASSEYGGEGYTF | TGTGCCAGCAGTGAATATGGGGGCGAGGGCTACACCTTC
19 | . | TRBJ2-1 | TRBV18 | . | CASSSAEGDLWMSYNEQFF | TGTGCCAGCTCATCTGCCGAGGGCGATCTCTGGATGTCCTACAATGAGCAGTTCTTC
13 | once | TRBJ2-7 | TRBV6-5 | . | CASSQGSSYEQYF | TGTGCCAGCAGCCAGGGGAGTTCCTACGAGCAGTACTTC
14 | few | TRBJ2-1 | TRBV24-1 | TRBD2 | CATTPSGRAYEQFF | TGTGCCACCACCCCTAGCGGGAGGGCGTATGAGCAGTTCTTC
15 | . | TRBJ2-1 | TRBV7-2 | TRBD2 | CASSRASGNYNEQFF | TGTGCCAGCAGCCGGGCTAGCGGGAATTACAATGAGCAGTTCTTC
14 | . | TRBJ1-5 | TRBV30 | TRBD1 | CAWSVKAGGETQHF | TGTGCCTGGAGTGTGAAAGCAGGGGGCGAGACCCAGCATTTT
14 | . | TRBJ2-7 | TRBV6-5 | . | CASNLQGSPYEQYF | TGTGCCAGCAATCTCCAGGGCTCTCCCTACGAGCAGTACTTC
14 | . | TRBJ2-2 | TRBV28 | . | CASRQDSNTGELFF | TGTGCCAGCAGACAGGATTCGAACACCGGGGAGCTGTTTTTT
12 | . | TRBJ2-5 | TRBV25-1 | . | CASSRGGETQYF | TGTGCCAGCAGCAGGGGAGGGGAGACCCAGTACTTC
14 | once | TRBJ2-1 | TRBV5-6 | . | CASSPPAGYNEQFF | TGTGCCAGCAGCCCCCCCGCGGGCTACAATGAGCAGTTCTTC
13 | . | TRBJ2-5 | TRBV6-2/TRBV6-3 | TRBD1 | CASSYRGRETQYF | TGTGCCAGCAGTTACAGGGGGCGGGAGACCCAGTACTTC
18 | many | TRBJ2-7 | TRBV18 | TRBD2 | CASSLYTGSGLTSYEQYF | TGTGCCAGCTCACTCTACACGGGCTCGGGACTAACCTCCTACGAGCAGTACTTC
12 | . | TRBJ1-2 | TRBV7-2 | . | CASSEGTVVYTF | TGTGCCAGCAGCGAGGGAACAGTTGTCTACACCTTC
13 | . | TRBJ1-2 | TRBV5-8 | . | CASSLGQWRGYTF | TGTGCCAGCAGCTTGGGGCAGTGGCGGGGCTACACCTTC
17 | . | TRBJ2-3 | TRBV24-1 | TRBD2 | CATSDFGLAGGKDTQYF | TGTGCCACCAGTGATTTCGGACTAGCGGGAGGAAAGGATACGCAGTATTTT
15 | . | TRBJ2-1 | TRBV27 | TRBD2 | CASSLTSGRVGEQFF | TGTGCCAGCAGTCTGACTAGCGGGAGGGTTGGTGAGCAGTTCTTC
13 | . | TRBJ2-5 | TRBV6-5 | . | CASSRTVQETQYF | TGTGCCAGCAGCCGGACAGTACAAGAGACCCAGTACTTC
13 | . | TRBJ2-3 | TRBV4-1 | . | CASSQGSQGTQYF | TGCGCCAGCAGCCAAGGATCTCAGGGTACGCAGTATTTT
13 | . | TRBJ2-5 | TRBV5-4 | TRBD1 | CASSLDRGETQYF | TGTGCCAGCAGCTTGGACAGGGGAGAGACCCAGTACTTC
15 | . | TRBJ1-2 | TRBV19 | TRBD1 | CASSRSGTGDYGYTF | TGTGCCAGTAGTAGGTCGGGGACAGGGGACTATGGTTACACCTTC
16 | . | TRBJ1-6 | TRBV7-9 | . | CASSLAPLGYNSPLHF | TGTGCCAGCAGCTTAGCACCCCTAGGCTATAATTCACCCCTCCACTTT
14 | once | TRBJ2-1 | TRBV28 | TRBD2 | CASSNSGYHNEQFF | TGTGCCAGCAGCAATAGCGGGTACCACAATGAGCAGTTCTTC
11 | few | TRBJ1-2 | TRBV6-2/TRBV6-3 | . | CASSRGYGYTF | TGTGCCAGCAGTCGGGGTTATGGCTACACCTTC